This T cell receptor beta chain was obtained from a study of regulatory T cells in long-lasting Graves disease. Study observations and caveats: Persistent Graves' patients showed less TCR diversity than newly diagnosed ones.

Arm-PCR of CDR3 regions with iRepertoire HTBI primers generated TCR beta libraries. TCRdb re-derived calls from the multiplex PCR reads in MiXCR, one entry per CDR3 protein. This sample has 510,000 or so distinct CDR3 sequences, with around 12% found just once. The table lists this clonotype with many counts. Its specificity is not known. Time point described: newly diagnosed GD, antithyroid drugs for less than 3 months. Making the TCR library involved RNA that had been extracted from PBMCs. Tubes containing EDTA received nine milliliters of drawn peripheral blood. The CDR3 spans 12 residues. Trimming left V 11 bases short and J 6 bases short, with 14 bases between. Germline CDR1 and CDR2: SGHAT and FQNNGV. These records were also assigned to another study, of T cells in Graves' hyperthyroidism and ophthalmopathy. Per that study: Initially, a first-round RT-PCR of the TCR CDR3 employed the HTBI primer set. Blood shared most expanded thyroid clonotypes above 0.001.

Sequences were derived from peripheral blood mononuclear cells (PBMCs), sampled at new diagnosis, from a patient treated with antithyroid drugs. This receptor was obtained from a woman in her thirties with Graves disease. The rearrangement uses TRBV11-2 and TRBJ2-1, with D tentatively TRBD2 (6 bases). CDR3 DNA: TGTGCCGAGACTAGGGATGGCAATGAGCAGTTCTTC. Its protein is CAETRDGNEQFF.